Presented here are 20 T cell receptor beta chains from one specimen sequenced in a study of T-cell reconstitution after alpha-beta-depleted transplantation in children. This sample's TCRbeta library carried unique molecular identifier barcodes. TCRdb ran MiXCR on the PCR reads and lists one entry per CDR3 protein. The table records 700,000 or so distinct CDR3 sequences, approximately 14% of them present only once. This material consisted of PBMCs, taken before TCRalphabeta/CD19-depleted stem cell transplant. The receptor set was obtained from a girl aged 2-10 years with congenital amegakaryocytic thrombocytopenia, due to receive a stem cell transplant.

This clonotype was seen ten or more times. This sequence joins TRBV20-1 and TRBJ2-1; tentative D call: TRBD2 (6 bases). Germline V CDR1 and CDR2: DFQATT, SNEGSKA (reference sequence). CDR3 length: 14 residues. Trimming removed 4 bases from V and 0 bases from J, with 10 bases in between. The CDR3 is CSAIVGSSYNEQFF. The CDR3 bases are TGCAGTGCTATAGTCGGGAGCTCCTACAATGAGCAGTTCTTC.

This clonotype occurred many times. The V and J genes are TRBV28 and TRBJ2-3, with D perhaps matching TRBD2 (6 bases). The V end was cut by 4 bases, the J end by 0 bases, with 14 bases between. Per germline, CDR1 MDHEN and CDR2 SYDVKM. The CDR3 extends over 16 amino acids. The CDR3 DNA sequence: TGTGCCAGCAGTTGGGATAGCGGAGCTAGCACAGATACGCAGTATTTT. Amino acids: CASSWDSGASTDTQYF. The full variable domain, completed using reference TRBV28 and TRBJ2-3, is DVKVTQSSRYLVKRTGEKVFLECVQDMDHENMFWYRQDPGLGLRLIYFSYDVKMKEKGDIPEGYSVSREKKERFSLILESASTNQTSMYLCASSWDSGASTDTQYFGPGTRLTVL.

This clonotype was found a few times. V and J are TRBV20-1 and TRBJ1-2, with 7 positions matching TRBD1. This CDR3 comprises 11 residues. Germline loops: CDR1 DFQATT, CDR2 SNEGSKA (reference sequence). Trimming took 5 bases from V and 9 from J; bases not matched to a gene: 6. Written as DNA, the CDR3 is TGCAGTGCTCGCGACAGGGCTCGCTACACCTTC. Translated: CSARDRARYTF.

This clonotype occurred many times. The chain recombines TRBV29-1 with TRBJ2-2; D call uncertain. Per the germline V gene, CDR1 is SQVTM and CDR2 is ANQGSEA. Trimming shortened V by 1 base and J by 8 bases, and 2 bases separated the two germline ends. This CDR3 has 10 residues. In DNA form, the CDR3 reads TGCAGCGTTGAAGCAGGGGAGCTGTTTTTT. Amino acid sequence: CSVEAGELFF.

The chain has TRBV5-1 and TRBJ2-3; D could derive from TRBD1 or TRBD2 (5 bases each). Germline assignment: CDR1 SGHRS and CDR2 YFSETQ. CDR3 length equals 18 residues. The V end lost 0 bases, the J end lost 2 bases, and 19 bases lay between the germline ends. The CDR3 DNA follows: TGCGCCAGCAGCTTGGTCAGGGCTACCCGGGGAATCACAGATACGCAGTATTTT. This gives the protein CASSLVRATRGITDTQYF. Filled out from reference TRBV5-1 and TRBJ2-3, the complete variable domain reads KAGVTQTPRYLIKTRGQQVTLSCSPISGHRSVSWYQQTPGQGLQFLFEYFSETQRNKGNFPGRFSGRQFSNSRSEMNVSTLELGDSALYLCASSLVRATRGITDTQYFGPGTRLTVL.

This clonotype was counted a few times. This sequence joins TRBV2 and TRBJ2-2; D possibly corresponds to TRBD1 (5 bases). CDR1 is SNHLY, CDR2 FYNNEI, per germline. This CDR3 spans 13 amino acids. With 9 bases removed from V and 2 bases from J, the gap between germline ends came to 10 bases. The CDR3 DNA follows: TGTGCCAGTGTTGACAGAAACACCGGGGAGCTGTTTTTT. It is translated as CASVDRNTGELFF.

V and J are TRBV20-1 and TRBJ2-3, with a weak D call TRBD2 (5 bases). Trimming shortened V by 6 bases and J by 0 bases, and 13 bases separated the two germline ends. The CDR3 consists of 14 residues. The germline gives CDR1 DFQATT, CDR2 SNEGSKA (reference sequence). The CDR3 sequence is CSATEERSTDTQYF. The CDR3 DNA is TGCAGTGCCACGGAGGAGCGAAGCACAGATACGCAGTATTTT.

This clonotype has at least ten counts. This chain links TRBV12-3 or TRBV12-4 with TRBJ2-2; D possibly corresponds to TRBD2 (6 bases). The CDR3 covers 16 residues. Trimming pared 3 bases from V and 1 base from J, leaving 12 bases between. CDR3 sequence (DNA): TGTGCCAGCAGTTTTGTACCGGGAGTGAACACCGGGGAGCTGTTTTTT. Its translation: CASSFVPGVNTGELFF.

This clonotype was counted many times. The chain couples TRBV5-1 to TRBJ2-1; possibly TRBD1 for D (6 bases). The CDR3 loop spans 18 amino acids. The V and J ends lost 6 bases and 7 bases respectively, with 29 bases between them. Germline values: CDR1 SGHRS, CDR2 YFSETQ. DNA of the CDR3: TGCGCCAGCACTCGGACGCGCGCGATTATTTGGGGGCTGAATGAGCAGTTCTTC. It translates to CASTRTRAIIWGLNEQFF.

In regard to this clonotype: This clone may be a read error of a much larger clone one base away. The chain has TRBV5-1 and TRBJ1-2; D might be TRBD1 (5 bases). Trimming took 3 bases from V and 2 from J, leaving 11 bases between them. CDR1 and CDR2 from the germline V gene are SGHRS and YFSETQ. This CDR3 contains 14 residues. CDR3 sequence reads: CASSSETENYGYTF. CDR3 nucleotide sequence: TGCGCCAGCAGCTCGGAGACAGAAAACTATGGCTACACCTTC. The complete variable domain, with remaining parts taken from reference TRBV5-1 and TRBJ1-2, reads KAGVTQTPRYLIKTRGQQVTLSCSPISGHRSVSWYQQTPGQGLQFLFEYFSETQRNKGNFPGRFSGRQFSNSRSEMNVSTLELGDSALYLCASSSETENYGYTFGSGTRLTVV.

Concerning this clonotype itself: A much larger clone differs from this one at a single base, so this may be a read error. The chain employs TRBV20-1 and TRBJ1-1; D not resolved. Germline V gene data show CDR1 as DFQATT and CDR2 as SNEGSKA (reference sequence). CDR3 size: 11 residues. Trimming took 3 bases from V and 7 from J, leaving 9 bases between them. DNA of the CDR3: TGCAGTGCTAGGAGCGGAGATGAAGCTTTCTTT. This codes for CSARSGDEAFF.

This clonotype has at least ten counts. This chain links TRBV6-5 with TRBJ1-4; weak D call: TRBD1 (5 bases). V lost 2 bases, J lost 4 bases, and 8 bases lay in between. CDR1 is MNHEY, CDR2 SVGAGI, per germline. The CDR3 spans 14 residues. The CDR3 DNA reads as TGTGCCAGCAGTTACGGGACCTATAATGAAAAACTGTTTTTT. Amino acids: CASSYGTYNEKLFF.

This clonotype was counted ten times or more. The V call is TRBV20-1, the J call TRBJ2-1; 11 nucleotides line up with TRBD2. Germline V CDR1 and CDR2: DFQATT, SNEGSKA (reference sequence). The CDR3 consists of 13 residues. Here the CDR3 reads CRPGLAGHNEQFF. The CDR3 coding sequence is TGCAGACCTGGACTAGCGGGCCACAATGAGCAGTTCTTC.

This clonotype was detected a few times. The DNA of the CDR3 is TGTGCCTGGAGTGCCCAAGAGACCCAGTACTTC. Its protein is CAWSAQETQYF. The chain carries TRBV30 and TRBJ2-5; no clear D gene. The length of the CDR3 is 11 residues. Germline V CDR1 and CDR2: GTSNPN, SVGIG (reference sequence). Trimming took off 1 base at V and 1 base at J, with 1 base between the two ends.

This clonotype has a count of ten or more. V usage is TRBV20-1 and J usage is TRBJ1-6; a possible D gene is TRBD1 (6 bases). V shed 0 bases and J shed 2 bases, with 17 bases lying between them. The CDR3 is 18 residues long. CDR1 is DFQATT and CDR2 is SNEGSKA in the germline V gene (reference sequence). As DNA, the CDR3 is TGCAGTGCTAGAGAGGACAGCACTCCTGGGGCCTATAATTCACCCCTCCACTTT. Protein product: CSAREDSTPGAYNSPLHF.

This clonotype was seen only a few times. V usage is TRBV5-1 and J usage is TRBJ2-7, with 11 bases identical to TRBD2. The V gene's germline CDR1 is SGHRS and CDR2 YFSETQ. The ends lost 4 bases at V and 4 bases at J; junction bases unmatched: 7. CDR3 length equals 15 residues. Here the CDR3 DNA reads TGCGCCAGCAGCAGACTAGCGGGGCCGAGTTACGAGCAGTACTTC. Translated, it gives CASSRLAGPSYEQYF.

This clonotype has ten or more counts. V is TRBV5-1 and J is TRBJ2-2; D is possibly TRBD1 or TRBD2 (5 bases each). V gave up 2 bases and J gave up 1 base, with 9 bases separating them. CDR3 length: 15 amino acids. Germline V gene lookup returns CDR1 SGHRS and CDR2 YFSETQ. The CDR3: CASSFLGENTGELFF. DNA of the CDR3: TGCGCCAGCAGCTTTTTGGGGGAGAACACCGGGGAGCTGTTTTTT.

Remarks on this clonotype: This may be a read error: a much more frequent sequence differs by one nucleotide. The CDR3 here is CASSKEPRAAYTEAFF. DNA for the CDR3: TGTGCCAGCAGCAAAGAGCCCCGGGCAGCTTACACTGAAGCTTTCTTT. The chain joins TRBV4-2 to TRBJ1-1, with D uncertain. Germline V gene lookup returns CDR1 LGHNA and CDR2 YNFKEQ. The CDR3 runs 16 residues.

This clonotype was recorded many times. This rearrangement joins TRBV20-1 to TRBJ2-3, with 14 bases fitting TRBD2. Germline CDR1 and CDR2: DFQATT and SNEGSKA (reference sequence). This CDR3 comprises 17 residues. V shed 0 bases and J 4 bases; nucleotides not matched to a gene: 6. CDR3 sequence: CSARDHRLAGGPDTQYF. CDR3 in DNA: TGCAGTGCTAGAGATCACCGACTAGCGGGAGGGCCAGATACGCAGTATTTT.

The V and J genes are TRBV5-1 and TRBJ2-7; no definite D call. V was clipped by 1 base and J by 5 bases, with 7 bases between them. The CDR3 runs to 12 residues. From germline, CDR1 is SGHRS and CDR2 YFSETQ. As DNA, the CDR3 is TGCGCCAGCAGCTTGCTAGATGACGAGCAGTACTTC. Amino acid sequence: CASSLLDDEQYF.